This is a list of T cell receptor beta chains from one sample in a study of control samples from healthy donors and cancer patients. TCRdb's copy holds only in-frame clones and misses some; the assay was immunoSEQ multiplex PCR. Of around 51,000 clones in the sample, approximately 91% are singletons; the top ten hold under 45%. The sequenced material came from PBMCs. The receptors shown here come from a man between 45 and 60 years old with head and neck cancer. The CDR3 runs from the conserved cysteine through the conserved F or W. Each record gives: V gene, D gene, clone size, J gene, CDR3 protein, CDR3 DNA. D genes are given only for firm matches. The size entry is marked missing in some rows and otherwise reads once, few, many or a size class.

v_gene: TRBV4-1
d_gene: NA
abundance: NA
j_gene: TRBJ2-7
CDR3aa: CASSPDSRFYEQYF
CDR3nt: TGCGCCAGCAGCCCGGACAGCCGGTTCTACGAGCAGTACTTC

v_gene: TRBV5-1
d_gene: NA
abundance: NA
j_gene: TRBJ2-5
CDR3aa: CASSPWGFQETQYF
CDR3nt: TGCGCCAGCAGCCCCTGGGGGTTTCAAGAGACCCAGTACTTC

v_gene: TRBV11-2
d_gene: NA
abundance: NA
j_gene: TRBJ2-7
CDR3aa: CASSLGRAPYEQYF
CDR3nt: TGTGCCAGCAGCTTAGGCAGGGCCCCCTACGAGCAGTACTTC

v_gene: TRBV18
d_gene: NA
abundance: NA
j_gene: TRBJ1-1
CDR3aa: CASSPPTRGPTIEAFF
CDR3nt: TGTGCCAGCTCACCTCCGACCCGGGGCCCGACCATCGAAGCTTTCTTT

v_gene: TRBV5-5
d_gene: NA
abundance: NA
j_gene: TRBJ2-7
CDR3aa: CASSLGGAREFSQYF
CDR3nt: TGTGCCAGCAGCTTGGGCGGGGCACGAGAATTTTCGCAGTACTTC

v_gene: TRBV7-2
d_gene: TRBD2
abundance: NA
j_gene: TRBJ2-3
CDR3aa: CASRLQTLAGGHTDTQYF
CDR3nt: TGTGCCAGCAGACTGCAGACACTAGCGGGGGGCCACACAGATACGCAGTATTTT

v_gene: TRBV12-5
d_gene: NA
abundance: once
j_gene: TRBJ2-2
CDR3aa: CASGFGVAGELFF
CDR3nt: TGTGCTAGTGGTTTCGGTGTTGCCGGGGAGCTGTTTTTT

v_gene: TRBV2
d_gene: NA
abundance: few
j_gene: TRBJ1-2
CDR3aa: CASSEWGRGYTF
CDR3nt: TGTGCCAGCAGTGAATGGGGTCGCGGCTACACCTTC

v_gene: TRBV2
d_gene: NA
abundance: NA
j_gene: TRBJ2-5
CDR3aa: CASSYRDDETQYF
CDR3nt: TGTGCCAGCAGTTACAGGGATGATGAGACCCAGTACTTC

v_gene: TRBV5-1
d_gene: NA
abundance: NA
j_gene: TRBJ2-7
CDR3aa: CASSRMPGLSYEQYF
CDR3nt: TGCGCCAGCAGCCGGATGCCAGGCCTCTCCTACGAGCAGTACTTC

v_gene: TRBV18
d_gene: NA
abundance: once
j_gene: TRBJ2-5
CDR3aa: CASSPGVQETQYF
CDR3nt: TGTGCCAGCTCACCGGGAGTACAAGAGACCCAGTACTTC

v_gene: TRBV2
d_gene: NA
abundance: few
j_gene: TRBJ2-1
CDR3aa: CASKTGAAEQFF
CDR3nt: TGTGCCAGCAAAACCGGGGCCGCGGAGCAGTTCTTC

v_gene: TRBV7-6
d_gene: NA
abundance: NA
j_gene: TRBJ1-1
CDR3aa: CASSLTSGRTEAFF
CDR3nt: TGTGCCAGCAGTTTAACCTCGGGGAGGACTGAAGCTTTCTTT

v_gene: TRBV2
d_gene: TRBD2
abundance: NA
j_gene: TRBJ2-1
CDR3aa: CASSEARLAGMNEQFF
CDR3nt: TGTGCCAGCAGTGAAGCGCGGCTAGCGGGGATGAATGAGCAGTTCTTC

v_gene: TRBV6-1
d_gene: NA
abundance: NA
j_gene: TRBJ2-4
CDR3aa: CASSGGRGYTENIQYF
CDR3nt: TGTGCCAGCAGTGGAGGGAGGGGGTATACTGAAAACATTCAGTACTTC

v_gene: TRBV30
d_gene: NA
abundance: NA
j_gene: TRBJ1-5
CDR3aa: CAWSVKGWSNQPQHF
CDR3nt: TGTGCCTGGAGTGTAAAGGGTTGGAGCAATCAGCCCCAGCATTTT

v_gene: TRBV5-6
d_gene: TRBD1
abundance: NA
j_gene: TRBJ2-7
CDR3aa: CASSEGQVYEQYF
CDR3nt: TGTGCCAGCAGCGAGGGACAGGTCTACGAGCAGTACTTC

v_gene: TRBV4-3
d_gene: TRBD2
abundance: NA
j_gene: TRBJ2-2
CDR3aa: CASSQAGGNTGELFF
CDR3nt: TGCGCCAGCAGCCAAGCGGGGGGGAACACCGGGGAGCTGTTTTTT

v_gene: TRBV5-1
d_gene: NA
abundance: NA
j_gene: TRBJ2-1
CDR3aa: CASSDTRTSYNEQFF
CDR3nt: TGCGCCAGCAGCGACACACGGACCTCCTACAATGAGCAGTTCTTC

v_gene: TRBV6-2/TRBV6-3
d_gene: TRBD2
abundance: NA
j_gene: TRBJ2-1
CDR3aa: CASSLAGGSHEQFF
CDR3nt: TGTGCCAGCAGTCTAGCGGGAGGGTCCCATGAGCAGTTCTTC

v_gene: TRBV10-2
d_gene: NA
abundance: once
j_gene: TRBJ2-3
CDR3aa: CASSVERTSTDTQYF
CDR3nt: TGCGCCAGCAGTGTGGAGCGGACGAGCACAGATACGCAGTATTTT

v_gene: TRBV7-9
d_gene: NA
abundance: NA
j_gene: TRBJ2-2
CDR3aa: CASDRVKSANTGELFF
CDR3nt: TGTGCCAGCGATCGGGTGAAAAGCGCGAACACCGGGGAGCTGTTTTTT

v_gene: TRBV10-2
d_gene: TRBD1
abundance: NA
j_gene: TRBJ2-7
CDR3aa: CASSGTQGTEQYF
CDR3nt: TGCGCCAGCAGTGGGACACAGGGGACCGAGCAGTACTTC

v_gene: TRBV12-5
d_gene: NA
abundance: NA
j_gene: TRBJ2-7
CDR3aa: CASSIHSGDYEQYF
CDR3nt: TGTGCTAGTTCAATTCACTCCGGGGACTACGAGCAGTACTTC

v_gene: TRBV5-1
d_gene: NA
abundance: NA
j_gene: TRBJ2-7
CDR3aa: CASSLEGLGAYEQYF
CDR3nt: TGCGCCAGCAGCTTGGAGGGGTTAGGGGCCTACGAGCAGTACTTC

v_gene: TRBV7-7
d_gene: TRBD1
abundance: NA
j_gene: TRBJ2-5
CDR3aa: CASSLDTWGGQGDISETQYF
CDR3nt: TGTGCCAGCAGCTTAGATACGTGGGGCGGACAGGGGGACATCTCGGAGACCCAGTACTTC

v_gene: TRBV6-4
d_gene: TRBD1
abundance: NA
j_gene: TRBJ2-7
CDR3aa: CASSQDRDAREQYF
CDR3nt: TGTGCCAGCAGCCAGGACAGGGATGCCCGCGAGCAGTACTTC

v_gene: TRBV28
d_gene: TRBD1
abundance: NA
j_gene: TRBJ1-5
CDR3aa: CASRADRGEQPQHF
CDR3nt: TGTGCCAGCAGGGCGGACAGGGGCGAGCAGCCCCAGCATTTT

v_gene: TRBV2
d_gene: NA
abundance: NA
j_gene: TRBJ2-7
CDR3aa: CASSQGGLSSYEQYF
CDR3nt: TGTGCCAGCTCCCAGGGGGGGTTGAGCTCCTACGAGCAGTACTTC

v_gene: TRBV29-1
d_gene: NA
abundance: NA
j_gene: TRBJ1-2
CDR3aa: CSVEQWGGRNYGYTF
CDR3nt: TGCAGCGTTGAACAGTGGGGTGGCCGAAACTATGGCTACACCTTC

v_gene: TRBV7-2
d_gene: NA
abundance: NA
j_gene: TRBJ1-3
CDR3aa: CASSPNRAGNTIYF
CDR3nt: TGTGCCAGCAGCCCGAACAGGGCCGGAAACACCATATATTTT

v_gene: TRBV12-3/TRBV12-4
d_gene: NA
abundance: NA
j_gene: TRBJ1-1
CDR3aa: CASSAGPNTEAFF
CDR3nt: TGTGCCAGCAGCGCGGGACCGAACACTGAAGCTTTCTTT

v_gene: TRBV7-2
d_gene: NA
abundance: NA
j_gene: TRBJ2-2
CDR3aa: CASSLTPGDTGELFF
CDR3nt: TGTGCCAGCAGCCTTACGCCGGGGGACACCGGGGAGCTGTTTTTT

v_gene: TRBV19
d_gene: NA
abundance: NA
j_gene: TRBJ1-2
CDR3aa: CASSFFPGQQINYGYTF
CDR3nt: TGTGCCAGTAGTTTCTTTCCGGGACAACAAATTAACTATGGCTACACCTTC

v_gene: TRBV28
d_gene: NA
abundance: NA
j_gene: TRBJ2-3
CDR3aa: CASSLGTSDTQYF
CDR3nt: TGTGCCAGCAGTTTAGGGACTTCAGATACGCAGTATTTT

v_gene: TRBV4-1
d_gene: TRBD1
abundance: few
j_gene: TRBJ2-7
CDR3aa: CASSPGTAIREQYF
CDR3nt: TGCGCCAGCAGCCCCGGGACAGCAATTCGCGAGCAGTACTTC

v_gene: TRBV5-1
d_gene: NA
abundance: NA
j_gene: TRBJ1-4
CDR3aa: CASSGTGREKLFF
CDR3nt: TGCGCCAGCAGCGGAACGGGGAGAGAAAAACTGTTTTTT

v_gene: TRBV7-9
d_gene: NA
abundance: NA
j_gene: TRBJ1-1
CDR3aa: CASNSQGLNTEAFF
CDR3nt: TGTGCCAGCAACTCACAGGGCCTGAACACTGAAGCTTTCTTT

v_gene: TRBV6-1
d_gene: NA
abundance: NA
j_gene: TRBJ1-6
CDR3aa: CASSEASLPSPLHF
CDR3nt: TGTGCCAGCAGTGAAGCTTCCCTACCGTCACCCCTCCACTTT

v_gene: TRBV12-2
d_gene: NA
abundance: NA
j_gene: TRBJ1-6
CDR3aa: CASRTPEGRGRVSPLHF
CDR3nt: TGTGCAAGTCGCACACCGGAGGGGAGGGGGCGAGTTTCACCCCTCCACTTT

v_gene: TRBV6-2/TRBV6-3
d_gene: NA
abundance: NA
j_gene: TRBJ2-7
CDR3aa: CASSYSSGYNEQYF
CDR3nt: TGTGCCAGCAGTTACTCTTCAGGGTACAACGAGCAGTACTTC

v_gene: TRBV13
d_gene: TRBD2
abundance: NA
j_gene: TRBJ2-5
CDR3aa: CASSPIAGAPGETQYF
CDR3nt: TGTGCCAGCAGCCCCATAGCGGGGGCGCCTGGGGAGACCCAGTACTTC

v_gene: TRBV10-2
d_gene: NA
abundance: NA
j_gene: TRBJ1-6
CDR3aa: CASSEGPNSPLHF
CDR3nt: TGCGCCAGCAGTGAGGGACCGAATTCACCCCTCCACTTT

v_gene: TRBV3-1/TRBV3-2
d_gene: TRBD2
abundance: NA
j_gene: TRBJ2-7
CDR3aa: CASSQGLAGVGYEQYF
CDR3nt: TGTGCCAGCAGCCAAGGACTAGCGGGAGTAGGCTACGAGCAGTACTTC

v_gene: TRBV6-2/TRBV6-3
d_gene: NA
abundance: NA
j_gene: TRBJ2-5
CDR3aa: CASSQEEGGVQETQYF
CDR3nt: TGTGCCAGCAGTCAGGAGGAGGGGGGGGTCCAAGAGACCCAGTACTTC

v_gene: TRBV19
d_gene: NA
abundance: NA
j_gene: TRBJ2-5
CDR3aa: CASRPPGLGQETQYF
CDR3nt: TGTGCCAGTAGACCTCCAGGGTTGGGACAAGAGACCCAGTACTTC

v_gene: TRBV5-6
d_gene: NA
abundance: few
j_gene: TRBJ1-4
CDR3aa: CASSFSGRDEKLFF
CDR3nt: TGTGCCAGCAGCTTTTCCGGCAGGGATGAAAAACTGTTTTTT

v_gene: TRBV11-2
d_gene: NA
abundance: NA
j_gene: TRBJ1-1
CDR3aa: CASSFGGGTEAFF
CDR3nt: TGTGCCAGCAGTTTTGGGGGAGGGACTGAAGCTTTCTTT

v_gene: TRBV9
d_gene: NA
abundance: NA
j_gene: TRBJ1-4
CDR3aa: CASSRDYLPEKLFF
CDR3nt: TGTGCCAGCAGCCGGGACTACTTGCCTGAAAAACTGTTTTTT

v_gene: TRBV4-1
d_gene: TRBD1
abundance: NA
j_gene: TRBJ1-6
CDR3aa: CASSQVLTGSYNSPLHF
CDR3nt: TGCGCCAGCAGCCAAGTTCTGACAGGGAGCTATAATTCACCCCTCCACTTT

v_gene: TRBV15
d_gene: TRBD2
abundance: NA
j_gene: TRBJ2-3
CDR3aa: CATSERRAGGTDTQYF
CDR3nt: TGTGCCACCAGCGAAAGAAGAGCGGGAGGCACAGATACGCAGTATTTT

v_gene: TRBV4-1
d_gene: TRBD2
abundance: NA
j_gene: TRBJ2-5
CDR3aa: CASSQVGTSGETQYF
CDR3nt: TGCGCCAGCAGCCAAGTTGGGACTAGCGGCGAGACCCAGTACTTC

v_gene: TRBV24-1
d_gene: NA
abundance: NA
j_gene: TRBJ2-5
CDR3aa: CATSKGAGQETQYF
CDR3nt: TGTGCCACCAGCAAAGGAGCGGGCCAGGAGACCCAGTACTTC

v_gene: TRBV10-1
d_gene: TRBD2
abundance: NA
j_gene: TRBJ2-1
CDR3aa: CASSASGTYEQFF
CDR3nt: TGCGCCAGCAGTGCGAGCGGGACGTATGAGCAGTTCTTC

v_gene: TRBV18
d_gene: NA
abundance: NA
j_gene: TRBJ2-6
CDR3aa: CASSPGMGVTGANVLTF
CDR3nt: TGTGCCAGCTCACCAGGGATGGGAGTCACTGGGGCCAACGTCCTGACTTTC

v_gene: TRBV19
d_gene: TRBD2
abundance: NA
j_gene: TRBJ2-3
CDR3aa: CASSRILAASTDTQYF
CDR3nt: TGTGCCAGTAGTCGCATACTAGCGGCTAGCACAGATACGCAGTATTTT

v_gene: TRBV15
d_gene: NA
abundance: NA
j_gene: TRBJ2-7
CDR3aa: CATSRGDTTYEQYF
CDR3nt: TGTGCCACCAGCAGAGGGGACACAACCTACGAGCAGTACTTC

v_gene: TRBV28
d_gene: NA
abundance: NA
j_gene: TRBJ2-6
CDR3aa: CASSPFIGNGGVLTF
CDR3nt: TGTGCCAGCAGTCCCTTTATAGGGAACGGAGGCGTCCTGACTTTC

v_gene: TRBV3-1/TRBV3-2
d_gene: NA
abundance: NA
j_gene: TRBJ1-6
CDR3aa: CASSQVFLPRTYNSPLHF
CDR3nt: TGTGCCAGCAGCCAAGTTTTCCTCCCGAGAACCTATAATTCACCCCTCCACTTT